This T cell receptor beta chain was identified in a study of cytomegalovirus exposure and HLA in healthy donors (dated by TCRdb to the late 2010s). Study-wide context: In an earlier analysis of roughly 590 of the donors, 250 to 350 Gb of sequence data and roughly 100 million unique TCR beta sequences from 150 million to 200 million T cells were reported. An early release that covered about 600 HLA-typed donors contained around 330 gigabases of sequencing data and tens of millions of unique TCR sequences. Of the 350 to 400 genotyped donors, roughly 85% fell in the genetic ancestry cluster associated with self-reported Caucasian donors. The aim of the study was to test whether cataloging public T cell receptors could identify signatures of past pathogen exposure. Using immunosequencing, the study profiled T cell repertoires from 640 or so subjects and related those repertoires to cytomegalovirus serostatus. Along with the roughly 670-subject first cohort, a separate validation cohort of over 90 different subjects was used. High-throughput TCR immunosequencing, statistical association of individual TCRs with disease status, and machine learning were combined to predict cytomegalovirus infection status. In a later analysis, previously published TCR beta repertoires from more than 500 donors were re-analyzed and high-resolution HLA genotyping was added so that TCR occurrence patterns could be studied. Rather than drawing on any new phenotypic data, the later analysis identified candidate immune exposures from TCR beta sequences and the way those sequences occurred across donors. To decide whether each TCR beta V gene segment behaved as functional or pseudogenic, an earlier analysis of some 600 of the donors relied on high-throughput TCR beta sequencing. Donor age, sex, ethnicity and CMV serostatus were compiled alongside the repertoire data. A later genetic analysis used genome-wide SNP genotypes for about 60% of the roughly 670 donors, treating that subset as a discovery cohort. All discovery cohort repertoires had been generated using a single sequencing platform. HLA typing included class I and class II loci at four-digit resolution. The number of typed donors differed by locus: about 629-640 for A, B, C, DRB1 and DQB1; 500 to 550 for DQA1; approximately 610 for DPA1; and around 450 for DPB1. Roughly five DR-DQ haplotypes were treated as single units for association and clustering because of strong linkage in the cohort. On average, 235,054 unique TCR beta nucleotide sequences were sequenced per donor among fewer than 500 genotyped donors of the cohort, with about 19% of those sequences being non-productive. What the study reported, not specific to this receptor: Because the 87-base-pair reads could not distinguish some IMGT-functional V segments, including TRBV6-2 and TRBV6-3, those segments were excluded. Immune exposure information for the cohort was limited to CMV serostatus. A further reported finding was that TCR beta sequences accurately predicted the HLA-A and HLA-B alleles for most subjects in the first cohort. Across donors, most TCR sequences were observed very rarely, whereas some public TCRs were present in many individuals. When HLA alleles, especially DR and DQ, strongly co-occurred, TCR associations were difficult to assign to individual alleles. Compared with equally common non-associated chains, HLA-associated TCR beta chains in a later analysis were more clonally expanded and had lower generation probabilities. According to the authors, the approach could potentially be generalized to other disease states and immunological phenotypes. A cluster of highly shared sequence variants was judged likely to represent a technical artifact of the sequencing pipeline. In a later genetic analysis, fewer N-insertions in productive TCRs were reported among donors in an Asian-associated ancestry cluster than the roughly 640-donor mean. Broadly in line with IMGT annotations, most TCR beta V segments showed up in productive rearrangements about 87% or about 30% of the time in an earlier analysis of several hundred of the donors. This cohort had only TCR beta chains sequenced, and the lack of alpha or paired-chain data limited which features could be detected. HLA typing was unavailable for some donors at each locus, so association tests used only the typed subset. In vitro tests confirmed that a few of the cytomegalovirus-associated TCR beta chains recognize cytomegalovirus antigens. Most CMV-associated TCR beta chains appeared to be HLA-restricted in a later analysis, and the HLA associations seemed to be driven largely by CMV exposure. Specific HLA alleles were associated with 15,000 to 20,000 TCR beta sequences at a false discovery rate of 0.05 in a later analysis. According to a later analysis, parvovirus B19, influenza, CMV and Epstein-Barr virus appeared linked to several top co-occurrence clusters. In a later genetic analysis, a missense DCLRE1C variant was associated with V-gene and J-gene trimming of TCR beta chains, and the association was replicated in an independent cohort. A total of 164 TCR beta chains were listed by the study as associated with cytomegalovirus. Correlated functional status among segregating V segments might reflect linkage disequilibrium, but an unknown experimental factor could not be ruled out. Roughly uniform sequencing depth across donors was assumed in presence/absence analyses, although this assumption may not hold. According to a later analysis, TCR association rates differed among HLA loci, with DRB1 alleles showing the most associated TCRs and HLA-C alleles showing the fewest. In both the original and validation cohorts, the classifier was reported to diagnose cytomegalovirus status with high specificity and sensitivity. Because counts were too low, seventeen rarely observed V segments, including chromosome 9 orphons, were left out of the earlier analysis of 587 of the donors.

In total, roughly 670 healthy bone marrow donors made up the cohort. All cohort members were sampled while nominally healthy, although unrecorded immune exposures were likely present. The donor was CMV seropositive and belonged to the group of 270 or so seropositive cohort members. Each donor provided a peripheral blood sample, and peripheral blood mononuclear cells were used for TCR beta sequencing. The Qiagen DNeasy Blood Extraction Kit was used to extract genomic DNA from the blood cell samples. The receptor library was made with the immunoSEQ multiplex PCR assay. The multiplex PCR relied on a mix of 60 forward primers for TCR Vbeta segments and 13 reverse primers for TCR Jbeta segments. The CDR3 region of rearranged TCR beta genes was amplified from genomic DNA by a multiplex PCR assay. Amplified TCR beta libraries were sequenced as 87-base-pair reads on the Illumina HiSeq System. The study's processing was this. In a later analysis, some 80 million unique TCR beta chains were counted across the roughly 700 repertoires, and roughly 11 million of these chains were shared by at least two donors. A nearest-neighbor algorithm error-corrected the raw reads and collapsed the reads into unique sequences, merging closely related sequences to remove PCR and sequencing errors. To assign V, D and J gene segments, CDR3 sequences were aligned to IMGT reference sequences. For a sequence to be retained, a match of at least six nucleotides to both a V gene segment and a J gene segment was required. A rearrangement was called productive if the CDR3 had no stop codons and remained in frame with V and J, and every other rearrangement was called non-productive. CDR3 was defined according to IMGT convention as the region running from the second conserved V-encoded cysteine to the conserved J-encoded phenylalanine. The earlier analysis of about 560 of the donors excluded any sequence lacking an unambiguous match to a single V gene segment. An earlier analysis of a few hundred of the donors called V segments functional above 56.7% productive rearrangements and segregating when the between-donor standard deviation exceeded 5%. A statistical classification framework was built to diagnose cytomegalovirus status from the catalog of TCR beta chain sequences. In a later analysis, TCR nucleotide sequences were compared against IMGT/GENE-DB human TR gene sequences so that V and J genes could be assigned. Using the TCRdist pipeline, a later analysis assigned CDR3 sequences along with most-parsimonious VDJ recombination scenarios. A later analysis defined each TCR beta chain by its CDR3 amino acid sequence plus V-gene family, and excluded reads lacking a unique V-gene family. A later analysis removed 592 highly shared, low-generation-probability nucleotide sequences to deal with suspected cross-contamination and a sequencing artifact. For each public chain, a later analysis derived a clonal expansion index from normalized ranks of inferred template counts within each repertoire. In a later analysis, generation probabilities were computed using a VDJ recombination model fitted to out-of-frame rearrangements, and the results were checked against IGoR. In a later analysis, TCR-TCR, TCR-HLA and TCR-CMV co-occurrence was scored with hypergeometric tests, and a repertoire-size bias correction was applied to TCR pairs. To estimate false discovery rates, a later analysis permuted the HLA or CMV assignments 20 times. A later analysis grouped co-occurring TCRs with DBSCAN, adding TCRdist sequence similarity when clustering within HLA-allele-positive subsets. Repertoires with fewer than 30,000 or more than 120,000 public chains, plus five repertoires with anomalous nucleotide sharing, were excluded from co-occurrence clustering. The table was pulled from immuneACCESS by TCRdb, which kept in-frame rearrangements only. Such tables lose some clones; where checked, under half of the loss comes from unresolved V genes, and the rest has no known cause. The V and J calls and clone size are taken from that table; D and trimming were inferred from the DNA. A total of just over 150,000 clones appear in this sample, approximately 70% of them only once. The ten largest clonotypes hold around 6.8% of the sample.

For this clone: This receptor's antigen is unknown. No clone much larger than this one lies a single base away; base qualities are absent.

The cysteine opens and the phenylalanine closes a CDR3 of 11 amino acids. The only DNA kept is the CDR3, 33 bases in frame from the first base. From the germline V gene, CDR1 is MNHNS and CDR2 is SASEGT. V loses 1 base, J loses 8 bases, and the germline ends lie 5 bases apart. The material sequenced was PBMCs. This TCR came from a man between 40 and 49 years old in good health and CMV-seropositive. Recombination connected TRBV6-1 to TRBJ1-2; confidence is insufficient to name the D gene. The bases read TGTGCCAGCAGTGAAGTGAGGGGCTACACCTTC. Its translation is CASSEVRGYTF.